The rows below give T cell receptor beta chains drawn from one sample of a study of blood T cell repertoires in COVID-19. Profiling relied on immunoSEQ multiplex PCR, and the TCRdb table lists in-frame clones only, not all of them. The table lists almost 200,000 clones, 85% to 90% of them singletons. The sequencing input was peripheral blood. These receptors were obtained from a woman aged 70-85 years with acute or convalescent COVID-19. Each CDR3 is given without its conserved first and last residue. Each record gives: J gene, D gene, V gene, CDR3 protein. The D gene is left open where the match is weak.

TRBJ2-7	TRBD2	TRBV7-3	ASSSPGGGRPYEQY
TRBJ2-1	-	TRBV6-1	ASSDAGSYNEQF
TRBJ1-2	TRBD1	TRBV6-6	ATHRDSLNGYT
TRBJ1-5	TRBD1	TRBV27	ASSARGNQPQH
TRBJ1-2	-	TRBV11-1	ASRIRDTPKLS
TRBJ1-4	TRBD1	TRBV5-1	ASSSSGQGNEKLF
TRBJ1-4	-	TRBV6-5	ASSMLGGPGKLF
TRBJ1-1	-	TRBV19	ASRQGTEAF
TRBJ2-2	TRBD1	TRBV5-1	ASSLKPGGGELF
TRBJ2-3	TRBD2	TRBV3-1/TRBV3-2	ASRRTSGSTDTQY
TRBJ1-1	-	TRBV6-5	ATLRGTEAF
TRBJ2-7	TRBD1	TRBV29-1	SARGQGISYEQY
TRBJ1-2	-	TRBV4-1	ASSQDVAREGGYT
TRBJ1-6	-	TRBV27	ASSFFGVQSPLH
TRBJ1-1	-	TRBV5-1	ASSLRLTGDTEAF
TRBJ2-1	-	TRBV2	ASSDTAYNEQF
TRBJ1-1	TRBD1	TRBV5-4	ASSLPRTGGSSNTEAF
TRBJ2-7	TRBD1	TRBV19	ASTRQGESYEQY